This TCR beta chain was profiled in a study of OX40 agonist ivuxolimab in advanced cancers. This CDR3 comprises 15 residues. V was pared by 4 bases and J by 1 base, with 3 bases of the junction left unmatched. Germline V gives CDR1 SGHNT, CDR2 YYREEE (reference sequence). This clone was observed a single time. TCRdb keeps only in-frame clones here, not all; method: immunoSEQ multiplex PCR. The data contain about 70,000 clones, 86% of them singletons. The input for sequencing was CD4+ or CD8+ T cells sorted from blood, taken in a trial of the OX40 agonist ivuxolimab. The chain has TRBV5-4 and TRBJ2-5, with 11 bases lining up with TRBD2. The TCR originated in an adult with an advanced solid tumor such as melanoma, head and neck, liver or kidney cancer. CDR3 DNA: TGTGCCAGCAGCCCTAGCGGGGGGCTCCAAGAGACCCAGTACTTC. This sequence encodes CASSPSGGLQETQYF.